This T cell receptor beta chain was sequenced in a study of cytomegalovirus exposure and HLA in healthy donors. The method was immunoSEQ multiplex PCR; TCRdb's version includes in-frame clones alone and lacks a portion of them. The data contain about 65,000 clones, roughly nine tenths of them singletons. After removal of 3 bases from V and 0 bases from J, the junction contained 17 bases not matched to a gene. Germline-derived CDR1 and CDR2 are MDHEN and SYDVKM. The CDR3 totals 20 residues. Study observations and caveats: The study flagged 150 to 200 TCR beta chains as cytomegalovirus-associated. In the roughly 130 validation repertoires, a later analysis found that first-cohort TCR clusters tended to co-occur.

About this clone: Its antigen is not known.

This sequence was found in a woman younger than 35 in good health and CMV-seronegative. Sequencing used PBMCs. The J gene is TRBJ1-1, the V gene TRBV28, with 9 bases identical to TRBD1. As DNA, the CDR3 is TGTGCCAGCAGTTTCGTTCTACAGGGGGCGCTTTTGGGGATGAACACTGAAGCTTTCTTT. This codes for CASSFVLQGALLGMNTEAFF.